The 32 T cell receptor beta chains below come from one sample, sequenced in a study of T-cell memory formation after mild COVID-19. MiXCR was run by TCRdb on the 5' RACE reads, yielding one entry per CDR3 protein. The data show approximately 240,000 distinct CDR3 sequences, about 15% seen once. The specimen was PBMCs or a T cell subset sorted from them (not recorded which). The receptors stem from a man younger than 35 who had mild COVID-19 (a few samples of this study predate the infection). Cell type and time point are not known.

The chain couples TRBV11-2 to TRBJ2-1; TRBD1 matches at 8 bases. In germline, CDR1 is SGHAT, CDR2 FQNNGV. V was clipped by 5 bases and J by 5 bases; unmatched bases: 8. CDR3 length: 15 residues. The CDR3 protein is CASSLRTGFNNEQFF. CDR3 nucleotides: TGTGCCAGCAGCCTCAGGACAGGGTTTAACAATGAGCAGTTCTTC.

This clonotype came up a few times. The V gene is TRBV20-1, the J gene TRBJ2-3; possible D gene TRBD2, 5 bases. CDR3 length: 17 amino acids. Germline V gene data show CDR1 as DFQATT and CDR2 as SNEGSKA (reference sequence). Deletions cut 5 bases from V and 2 bases from J, with 23 bases between. The CDR3 reads CSADGRRVVDFTDTQYF. The CDR3 nucleotides read TGCAGTGCTGACGGGCGTCGAGTGGTGGACTTCACAGATACGCAGTATTTT.

The J gene is TRBJ2-1, the V gene TRBV7-8, with 7 bases that match TRBD1. Germline V gene data show CDR1 as SGHVS and CDR2 as FQNEAQ. The CDR3 extends over 19 amino acids. The V segment lost 5 bases and the J segment 6 bases; nucleotides outside the gene matches: 22. The CDR3 protein is CASSPGSERQGGRLNEQFF. As DNA, the CDR3 is TGTGCCAGCAGCCCCGGCTCGGAGAGACAGGGTGGACGGCTCAATGAGCAGTTCTTC.

This chain links TRBV27 with TRBJ1-6; D not resolved. Germline V CDR1 and CDR2: MNHEY, SMNVEV (reference sequence). V shed 7 bases and J shed 7 bases, with 17 bases lying between them. CDR3 length: 15 amino acids. This CDR3 reads CASTNYIRANSPLHF. In DNA, the CDR3 is TGTGCCAGCACCAACTACATTCGGGCAAATTCACCCCTCCACTTT.

V and J are TRBV20-1 and TRBJ1-1, with D uncertain. CDR3 length: 13 amino acids. In germline, CDR1 is DFQATT, CDR2 SNEGSKA (reference sequence). V was clipped by 7 bases and J by 3 bases, with 15 bases between them. The CDR3 sequence is CSVQEGRDTEAFF. Here the CDR3 DNA reads TGCAGTGTTCAAGAGGGCCGGGACACTGAAGCTTTCTTT.

This clonotype was found a few times. The chain uses TRBV5-1 and TRBJ1-5, with 7 bases aligning to TRBD1. Germline-derived CDR1 and CDR2 are SGHRS and YFSETQ. J lost 1 base, V lost 0 bases, and 4 bases had no gene match. The CDR3 totals 16 residues. CDR3 region: CASSLVVTGSNQPQHF. CDR3 bases: TGCGCCAGCAGCTTGGTGGTGACAGGGAGCAATCAGCCCCAGCATTTT.

The rearrangement uses TRBV4-2 and TRBJ1-1; 9 bases align to TRBD1. J was trimmed by 11 bases and V by 6 bases; bases with no gene match: 10. This CDR3 region has 13 residues. Germline CDR1 and CDR2: LGHNA and YNFKEQ. The CDR3 region is CASRAVTGGPAFF. The CDR3 nucleotides read TGTGCCAGCAGAGCCGTTACAGGGGGCCCTGCTTTCTTT.

This clonotype was recorded a few times. The chain is built from TRBV10-3 and TRBJ1-2, with a tentative D call TRBD1 (6 bases). The germline V gene encodes CDR1 ENHRY and CDR2 SYGVKD. Between the trimmed V and J ends, which lost 10 bases and 2 bases, there was a span of 11 bases. The CDR3 has 12 amino acids. In DNA form, the CDR3 reads TGTGCCACCGCCGGACAGAACTATGGCTACACCTTC. Translating it yields CATAGQNYGYTF.

The rearrangement uses TRBV7-2 and TRBJ1-5; 8 bases align to TRBD1. Germline loops: CDR1 SGHTA, CDR2 FQGNSA. The junction had 9 bases not matched to a gene; V was cut back by 5 bases and J by 6 bases. The CDR3 is 15 residues long. The CDR3 sequence: CASSVSQGAIQPQHF. CDR3 in DNA: TGTGCCAGCAGCGTGAGTCAGGGGGCGATTCAGCCCCAGCATTTT.

In this sample, this clonotype turned up a few times. The chain recombines TRBV7-2 with TRBJ2-7; 7 nucleotides agree with TRBD1. J lost 5 bases, V lost 2 bases, and 3 bases had no gene match. This CDR3 contains 13 residues. Germline lookup yields CDR1 SGHTA and CDR2 FQGNSA. As DNA, the CDR3 is TGTGCCAGCAGCTTATACAGGGGCGACGAGCAGTACGTC. Translating gives CASSLYRGDEQYV.

A single count supports this clonotype. The V call is TRBV20-1, the J call TRBJ1-4; D unclear. V lost 1 base and J 8 bases, leaving 11 bases between the germline ends. The CDR3 contains 13 residues. CDR1 and CDR2 from the germline V gene are DFQATT and SNEGSKA (reference sequence). In nucleotides, the CDR3 is TGCAGTGCTAGAGGACTCTCCAACGAAAAACTGTTTTTT. It is translated as CSARGLSNEKLFF.

This clonotype was counted many times. The chain recombines TRBV12-3 or TRBV12-4 with TRBJ2-3; D might be TRBD2 (5 bases). V lost 7 bases and J 5 bases, leaving 19 bases between the germline ends. This CDR3 is built from 15 residues. Written as DNA, the CDR3 is TGTGCCAGCACCACCGGGGATAGCCCGGGAGATACGCAGTATTTT. It translates to CASTTGDSPGDTQYF.

The CDR3 coding sequence is TGTGCCAGCAGCTCATCAACCCGGGAGACCCAGTACTTC. Translating it yields CASSSSTRETQYF. V is TRBV7-9 and J is TRBJ2-5, with D uncertain. Trimming stripped 4 bases from V and 5 bases from J, with 11 bases between. CDR3 size: 13 residues. The V gene's germline CDR1 is SEHNR and CDR2 FQNEAQ (reference sequence). Full variable domain (remainder filled in from reference TRBV7-9 and TRBJ2-5): DTGVSQNPRHKITKRGQNVTFRCDPISEHNRLYWYRQTLGQGPEFLTYFQNEAQLEKSRLLSDRFSAERPKGSFSTLEIQRTEQGDSAMYLCASSSSTRETQYFGPGTRLLVL.

The J gene is TRBJ1-1, the V gene TRBV18, with D uncertain. The CDR3 is made up of 16 amino acids. V shed 6 bases and J shed 0 bases, with 17 bases lying between them. The germline V gene encodes CDR1 KGHSH and CDR2 LQKENI. The CDR3 spells CASSPGQVRMNTEAFF. Here the CDR3 DNA reads TGTGCCAGCTCCCCCGGGCAAGTTAGGATGAACACTGAAGCTTTCTTT. The full variable domain, its missing parts supplied by reference TRBV18 and TRBJ1-1, is NAGVMQNPRHLVRRRGQEARLRCSPMKGHSHVYWYRQLPEEGLKFMVYLQKENIIDESGMPKERFSAEFPKEGPSILRIQQVVRGDSAAYFCASSPGQVRMNTEAFFGQGTRLTVV.

The chain joins TRBV10-3 to TRBJ2-2; 7 nucleotides agree with TRBD2. From germline, CDR1 is ENHRY and CDR2 SYGVKD. Trimming removed 4 bases from V and 1 base from J; junction bases left unmatched: 3. CDR3 length equals 15 residues. The DNA for the CDR3 is TGTGCCATCAGTGGGACTAGTGGGAACACCGGGGAGCTGTTTTTT. The encoded protein is CAISGTSGNTGELFF.

The CDR3 nucleotides are TGCAGCATGATGACAGGCTATGAGACTGAAGCTTTCTTT. Translated: CSMMTGYETEAFF. The chain combines TRBV29-1 with TRBJ1-1; D perhaps matches TRBD1 (6 bases). In germline, CDR1 is SQVTM, CDR2 ANQGSEA. The CDR3 consists of 13 residues. Trimming cost V 8 bases and J 5 bases, with 18 bases left between them.

The rearrangement joins TRBV7-8 to TRBJ1-5; TRBD1 is a possible D gene (5 bases). Looked up from germline, CDR1 is SGHVS and CDR2 is FQNEAQ. CDR3 size: 15 residues. Deletions cut 1 base from V and 10 bases from J, with 17 bases between. CDR3 nucleotide sequence: TGTGCCAGCAGCTTAGAGGTTAAGGGCAGGGCACCCCAGCATTTT. Protein: CASSLEVKGRAPQHF.

This chain connects TRBV5-1 to TRBJ2-2; the D is unclear. Germline V lookup: CDR1 SGHRS, CDR2 YFSETQ. This CDR3 spans 13 amino acids. V lost 1 base and J lost 11, with 12 bases in between. The CDR3 coding sequence is TGCGCCAGCAGCTTGACGGAACGGCCTGAGCTGTTTTTT. Protein: CASSLTERPELFF.

The V and J genes are TRBV9 and TRBJ2-3, with 8 bases fitting TRBD2. The germline V gene encodes CDR1 SGDLS and CDR2 YYNGEE. Trimming took 0 bases from V and 1 from J; bases not matched to a gene: 1. The CDR3 spans 15 residues. The CDR3 reads CASSVGAGGTDTQYF. Here the CDR3 DNA reads TGTGCCAGCAGCGTAGGAGCGGGGGGCACAGATACGCAGTATTTT.

This clonotype was found a few times. The chain joins TRBV5-6 to TRBJ2-7; no reliable D call. This CDR3 is built from 15 residues. Germline V gene sequence: CDR1 SGHDT, CDR2 YYEEEE. V was clipped by 2 bases and J by 3 bases, with 15 bases between them. The CDR3 region is CASSFGPGGDYEQYV. The CDR3 DNA follows: TGTGCCAGCAGCTTTGGTCCTGGCGGAGACTACGAGCAGTACGTC.

This clonotype occurred a few times. Written as DNA, the CDR3 is TGCAGTGCACCTGGGGCCCCTGGCTACACCTTC. This gives the protein CSAPGAPGYTF. The rearrangement uses TRBV20-1 and TRBJ1-2; D possibly corresponds to TRBD1 (5 bases). Germline-derived CDR1 and CDR2 are DFQATT and SNEGSKA (reference sequence). Trimming took 6 bases from V and 7 from J, leaving 12 bases between them. The CDR3 contains 11 residues.

This clonotype was found many times. This chain joins TRBV7-9 and TRBJ1-5; maybe TRBD1 (5 bases). CDR3 length: 15 amino acids. Germline V CDR1 and CDR2: SEHNR, FQNEAQ (reference sequence). The V end was cut by 5 bases, the J end by 7 bases, with 18 bases between. CDR3 in amino acids: CASSVGPGMGQPQHF. CDR3 DNA sequence: TGTGCCAGCAGCGTAGGACCAGGGATGGGCCAGCCCCAGCATTTT.

This clonotype was observed a handful of times. This sequence joins TRBV6-5 and TRBJ2-1; TRBD2 matches at 11 bases. Losses at the gene ends were 4 bases for V and 9 bases for J; bases not matched to a gene: 5. Germline loops: CDR1 MNHEY, CDR2 SVGAGI. This CDR3 spans 14 amino acids. In DNA form, the CDR3 reads TGTGCCAGCAGTTCTGATAGCGGGGGGGCTGAGCAGTTCTTC. The encoded protein is CASSSDSGGAEQFF.

This clonotype was picked up a small number of times. This chain connects TRBV20-1 to TRBJ2-7; D may correspond to TRBD1 or TRBD2 (6 bases each). The CDR3 sequence is 13 residues long. Germline V lookup: CDR1 DFQATT, CDR2 SNEGSKA (reference sequence). Trimming pared 3 bases from V and 3 bases from J, leaving 12 bases between. CDR3 in amino acids: CSASLATGYEQYF. CDR3 in DNA: TGCAGTGCTAGCCTAGCGACAGGCTACGAGCAGTACTTC.

The table lists this clonotype with a count of one. This chain uses TRBV6-5 with TRBJ1-6; D ambiguous. This CDR3 is 16 amino acids long. V was trimmed by 0 bases and J by 8 bases, leaving 14 bases between them. CDR1 MNHEY and CDR2 SVGAGI come from the germline V gene. The CDR3 loop reads CASSYSPGRGYSPLHF. The CDR3 nucleotides read TGTGCCAGCAGTTACTCTCCGGGTCGAGGGTATTCACCCCTCCACTTT.

This rearrangement joins TRBV21-1 to TRBJ2-7. TRBV21-1 is shown as a pseudogene. The CDR3 has 12 amino acids. CDR3 sequence reads: CASSLRPYEQYF. CDR3 coding DNA: TGTGCCAGCAGCCTCCGTCCTTACGAGCAGTACTTC.

The rearrangement joins TRBV20-1 to TRBJ2-7, with no clear D. The CDR3 consists of 15 residues. Germline V gene sequence: CDR1 DFQATT, CDR2 SNEGSKA (reference sequence). Trimming removed 0 bases at V and 4 bases at J, with 16 bases between. CDR3 residues: CSARDQVVGLYEQYV. The CDR3 DNA sequence: TGCAGTGCTAGAGATCAAGTAGTAGGGCTATACGAGCAGTACGTC.

The chain joins TRBV12-3 or TRBV12-4 to TRBJ2-3, with 10 bases aligning to TRBD2. The V segment lost 5 bases and the J segment 5 bases; nucleotides outside the gene matches: 10. The CDR3 is 16 residues long. The CDR3 DNA reads TGTGCCAGCAGTATAGGGTCTAGCGGGGGAGTAGATACGCAGTATTTT. Residues: CASSIGSSGGVDTQYF.

V and J are TRBV1 and TRBJ2-5; whether TRBD1, the table's D call, matches the DNA was not checked. TRBV1 is marked as a pseudogene. The CDR3 extends over 17 amino acids. CDR3 region: CTSSQEPPSGAGETQYF. Written as DNA, the CDR3 is TGCACCAGCAGCCAAGAGCCTCCGTCGGGGGCCGGGGAGACCCAGTACTTC.

This clonotype was observed a few times. The chain combines TRBV7-8 with TRBJ1-6, with D hard to call. The germline CDR1 and CDR2 sequences are SGHVS and FQNEAQ. Between the trimmed V and J ends, which lost 5 bases and 8 bases, there was a span of 22 bases. The length of the CDR3 is 17 residues. CDR3 coding DNA: TGTGCCAGCAGCCCGATACCCCGGGCCGCGGCTTATTCACCCCTCCACTTT. This translates into CASSPIPRAAAYSPLHF.

This chain uses TRBV5-1 with TRBJ1-1; the D gene is possibly TRBD1 (6 bases). CDR1 and CDR2 (germline): SGHRS, YFSETQ. V was clipped by 2 bases and J by 4 bases, with 15 bases between them. The CDR3 length is 15 residues. CDR3 sequence (DNA): TGCGCCAGCAGCTTACAGGGTTCGTCGACCACTGAAGCTTTCTTT. The encoded protein is CASSLQGSSTTEAFF.

This clonotype was counted only a few times. The chain combines TRBV6-1 with TRBJ2-1, with TRBD2 as a possible D gene (5 bases). The CDR3 has 14 amino acids. The germline V gene encodes CDR1 MNHNS and CDR2 SASEGT. The V gene lost 5 bases and the J gene lost 10 bases, with 18 bases spanning the gap. CDR3 region: CASSFGPRPGEQFF. CDR3 DNA: TGTGCCAGCAGTTTTGGGCCCCGACCGGGAGAGCAGTTCTTC.